What follows are 29 T cell receptor beta chains derived from one specimen sequenced in a study of T cell repertoires in cytomegalovirus infection. What these receptors recognize is not known. TCRdb reprocessed the reads with MiXCR, giving one entry per CDR3 protein. Of over 100,000 distinct CDR3 sequences in the sample, about 9.4% were seen once. Sequenced material: PBMCs, sequenced either directly or after in vitro stimulation (not recorded which). The receptors were sampled from a human donor in good health (CMV status not recorded). Some clones in this sample may be carry-over from other donors' samples.

The chain combines TRBV7-6 with TRBJ2-5; D might be TRBD1 (7 bases). V lost 5 bases and J 7 bases, leaving 20 bases between the germline ends. From germline, CDR1 is SGHVS and CDR2 FNYEAQ. This CDR3 is 15 amino acids long. Here the CDR3 DNA reads TGTGCCAGCAGCCGCAGATGGGAGGCAGGGGGGACCCAGTACTTC. Residues: CASSRRWEAGGTQYF.

The chain carries TRBV10-3 and TRBJ2-3; 11 nucleotides agree with TRBD2. This CDR3 has 14 amino acids. The V gene end was trimmed by 4 bases and the J gene end by 6 bases; junction bases not matched to a gene: 3. Germline V lookup: CDR1 ENHRY, CDR2 SYGVKD. The CDR3 protein is CAISGLAGMDTQYF. The CDR3 region has the DNA TGTGCCATCAGTGGACTAGCGGGAATGGATACGCAGTATTTT.

V usage is TRBV6-2 or TRBV6-3 and J usage is TRBJ2-1; 7 bases match TRBD1. The CDR3 length is 15 residues. The germline gives CDR1 MNHEY, CDR2 SVGEGT. J lost 5 bases, V lost 6 bases, and 10 bases had no gene match. CDR3 sequence: CASRRRQGSHNEQFF. CDR3 DNA sequence: TGTGCCAGCAGGCGCCGACAGGGTTCCCACAATGAGCAGTTCTTC.

In this sample, this clonotype turned up a few times. The chain couples TRBV5-1 to TRBJ2-2, with 11 bases aligning to TRBD2. This CDR3 has 14 residues. V shed 4 bases, J shed 6 bases, and the junction held 2 bases outside the gene matches. Germline assignment: CDR1 SGHRS and CDR2 YFSETQ. The CDR3 DNA sequence: TGCGCCAGCAGCCCTAGCGGGAGGTCCGGGGAGCTGTTTTTT. Translation: CASSPSGRSGELFF.

Ten or more counts support this clonotype. This sequence joins TRBV7-9 and TRBJ2-7, with 9 bases fitting TRBD1. This CDR3 is 14 amino acids long. Per germline, CDR1 SEHNR and CDR2 FQNEAQ (reference sequence). V lost 4 bases to trimming and J lost 5 bases; unmatched junction nucleotides: 6. This CDR3 reads CASSWDRDIDEQYV. The CDR3 DNA is TGTGCCAGCAGCTGGGACAGGGACATCGACGAGCAGTACGTC.

This clonotype was recorded a few times. The chain couples TRBV19 to TRBJ2-5; D is undetermined. The V gene lost 2 bases and the J gene lost 0 bases, with 10 bases spanning the gap. This CDR3 has 15 residues. Germline-derived CDR1 and CDR2 are LNHDA and SQIVND (reference sequence). The CDR3 nucleotides are TGTGCCAGTAGTATAAATGCTCAGTACCAAGAGACCCAGTACTTC. Translation gives CASSINAQYQETQYF.

This clonotype was picked up a small number of times. J is TRBJ1-1 and V is TRBV6-2 or TRBV6-3, with D unclear. The V end lost 2 bases, the J end lost 11 bases, and 9 bases lay between the germline ends. The CDR3 runs to 11 residues. The germline V gene encodes CDR1 MNHEY and CDR2 SVGEGT. The chain's CDR3 is CASSYPTTAFF. The CDR3 DNA follows: TGTGCCAGCAGTTACCCTACCACCGCTTTCTTT.

This clonotype was found many times. The V call is TRBV7-9, the J call TRBJ1-1, with TRBD1 matching 10 bases. The CDR3 is made up of 14 amino acids. From germline, CDR1 is SEHNR and CDR2 FQNEAQ (reference sequence). Losses at the gene ends were 5 bases for V and 6 bases for J; bases not matched to a gene: 6. CDR3 in DNA: TGTGCCAGCAGCCGGACAGGGGGGTCGGCTGAAGCTTTCTTT. As protein: CASSRTGGSAEAFF.

The DNA of the CDR3 is TGTGCCAGCAGCTTAACCGGGACAATGAACACTGAAGCTTTCTTT. This sequence encodes CASSLTGTMNTEAFF. V and J are TRBV27 and TRBJ1-1, with D possibly matching TRBD1 (6 bases). The V gene's germline CDR1 is MNHEY and CDR2 SMNVEV (reference sequence). V lost 6 bases, J lost 0 bases, and 14 bases lay in between. The CDR3 runs 15 residues.

In its sample, this clonotype was seen many times. This chain connects TRBV4-1 to TRBJ1-5, with 9 nucleotides matching TRBD1. Germline values: CDR1 MGHRA, CDR2 YSYEKL. The junction had 8 bases not matched to a gene; V was cut back by 6 bases and J by 5 bases. This CDR3 contains 15 residues. Here the CDR3 reads CASSIGTGRDQPQHF. In DNA form, the CDR3 reads TGCGCCAGCAGTATCGGGACAGGGAGGGATCAGCCCCAGCATTTT.

This clonotype was recorded a few times. The chain combines TRBV20-1 with TRBJ1-1, with D unclear. The CDR3 consists of 13 residues. With 6 bases removed from V and 14 bases from J, the gap between germline ends came to 25 bases. Germline V gene sequence: CDR1 DFQATT, CDR2 SNEGSKA (reference sequence). The DNA for the CDR3 is TGCAGTGCGCCCGATGAAGAGGACGTCCGAGGCTTCTTT. This sequence encodes CSAPDEEDVRGFF.

The chain recombines TRBV4-1 with TRBJ1-2; tentative D call: TRBD1 (6 bases). Trimming removed 2 bases at V and 2 bases at J, with 18 bases between. Per germline, CDR1 MGHRA and CDR2 YSYEKL. The CDR3 is 17 residues long. The CDR3 DNA follows: TGCGCCAGCAGCCAACTTCCGGACAGTTTACTCAACTATGGCTACACCTTC. This gives the protein CASSQLPDSLLNYGYTF.

This clonotype was seen repeatedly, ten times or more. The chain couples TRBV27 to TRBJ2-7, with TRBD1 identical over 10 bases. The CDR3 runs 19 residues. Germline V gene sequence: CDR1 MNHEY, CDR2 SMNVEV (reference sequence). Unmatched junction bases numbered 18, after V lost 3 bases and J lost 4 bases. CDR3 sequence reads: CASSFRSALLWTGGYEQYV. The CDR3 DNA reads TGTGCCAGCAGTTTCCGTTCCGCTTTGCTCTGGACAGGGGGATACGAGCAGTACGTC.

DNA of the CDR3: TGTGCCAGCAGCCAAGGGGCGGGACTAGCGGTGGAAGAGACCCAGTACTTC. Protein product: CASSQGAGLAVEETQYF. The J gene is TRBJ2-5, the V gene TRBV4-2, with 11 positions matching TRBD2. V dropped 1 base and J dropped 3; count of bases not matched to a gene: 7. CDR1 is LGHNA and CDR2 is YNFKEQ in the germline V gene. The CDR3 consists of 17 residues.

The table lists this clonotype with many counts. This chain connects TRBV6-1 to TRBJ2-5, with D possibly being TRBD1 or TRBD2 (5 bases each). The V gene's germline CDR1 is MNHNS and CDR2 SASEGT. V was pared by 7 bases and J by 5 bases, with 20 bases between. The CDR3 totals 15 residues. The CDR3 DNA reads as TGTGCCAGCACCCCCGGACGGCAGGGACGGGAGACCCAGTACTTC. This codes for CASTPGRQGRETQYF.

The table lists this clonotype with many counts. The chain is built from TRBV28 and TRBJ1-2, with TRBD1 matching 7 bases. The CDR3 loop spans 15 amino acids. V dropped 4 bases and J dropped 2; count of bases not matched to a gene: 7. CDR1 is MDHEN and CDR2 is SYDVKM in the germline V gene. CDR3 sequence: CASSSTGTANYGYTF. As DNA, the CDR3 is TGTGCCAGCAGTTCCACCGGGACAGCCAACTATGGCTACACCTTC.

This clonotype has more than one count but fewer than ten. The chain is built from TRBV4-3 and TRBJ2-7, with D possibly TRBD1 on 6 matching bases. V was pared by 0 bases and J by 6 bases, with 15 bases between. The germline V gene encodes CDR1 LGHNA and CDR2 YSLEER. This CDR3 spans 15 amino acids. CDR3: CASSQDHTGRSEQYV. The CDR3 DNA reads TGCGCCAGCAGCCAAGATCATACAGGGCGGTCCGAGCAGTACGTC.

This clonotype showed up many times. The chain is built from TRBV7-2 and TRBJ1-2; D remains unclear. This CDR3 has 13 residues. Trimming took off 0 bases at V and 0 bases at J, with 2 bases between the two ends. Germline-derived CDR1 and CDR2 are SGHTA and FQGNSA. The DNA for the CDR3 is TGTGCCAGCAGCTTAGCCACTAACTATGGCTACACCTTC. It yields the protein CASSLATNYGYTF.

This clonotype was counted at least ten times. The chain joins TRBV20-1 to TRBJ1-4, with D perhaps TRBD1 (6 bases). The CDR3 is 13 residues long. CDR1 and CDR2 from the germline V gene are DFQATT and SNEGSKA (reference sequence). The V end was cut by 5 bases, the J end by 8 bases, with 15 bases between. The CDR3 coding sequence is TGCAGTGCTGAGGAGCAGACAGGCGAAAAACTGTTTTTT. It encodes CSAEEQTGEKLFF.

Many counts were recorded for this clonotype. Relative to the germline gene, one junction end is altered; a read error may explain this. The rearrangement links TRBV7-6 to TRBJ2-1; TRBD1 matches at 10 bases. The CDR3 contains 15 residues. Germline V gene data show CDR1 as SGHVS and CDR2 as FNYEAQ. CDR3 sequence: CASSLGDRGWDEQFF. As DNA, the CDR3 is TGTGCCAGCAGTTTAGGGGACAGGGGTTGGGATGAGCAGTTCTTC.

This clonotype turned up a few times. The genes are TRBV19 and TRBJ2-3, with D perhaps matching TRBD1 or TRBD2 (5 bases each). CDR3 size: 15 residues. V was shortened by 7 bases and J by 0 bases, with 14 bases between the two germline ends. CDR1 LNHDA and CDR2 SQIVND come from the germline V gene (reference sequence). The CDR3 here is CASKPGRSSTDTQYF. The DNA for the CDR3 is TGTGCCAGTAAGCCGGGGCGCTCTAGCACAGATACGCAGTATTTT. Full variable domain (remainder filled in from reference TRBV19 and TRBJ2-3): DGGITQSPKYLFRKEGQNVTLSCEQNLNHDAMYWYRQDPGQGLRLIYYSQIVNDFQKGDIAEGYSVSREKKESFPLTVTSAQKNPTAFYLCASKPGRSSTDTQYFGPGTRLTVL.

There are many counts of this clonotype. The chain couples TRBV7-2 to TRBJ1-5; D ambiguous. This CDR3 contains 14 residues. Germline V CDR1 and CDR2: SGHTA, FQGNSA. V lost 7 bases and J 5 bases, leaving 15 bases between the germline ends. CDR3 DNA sequence: TGTGCCAGCACCGCGGGGTCGGGAGATCAGCCCCAGCATTTT. As protein: CASTAGSGDQPQHF. Drawing the rest from reference TRBV7-2 and TRBJ1-5, the complete variable domain is GAGVSQSPSNKVTEKGKDVELRCDPISGHTALYWYRQSLGQGLEFLIYFQGNSAPDKSGLPSDRFSAERTGGSVSTLTIQRTQQEDSAVYLCASTAGSGDQPQHFGDGTRLSIL.

This clonotype was seen ten or more times. V is TRBV7-6 and J is TRBJ2-5; D unclear. The CDR3 sequence is 14 residues long. Germline CDR1 reads SGHVS; CDR2 reads FNYEAQ. Trimming removed 0 bases at V and 3 bases at J, with 8 bases between. The CDR3 nucleotides read TGTGCCAGCAGCTTAGCGCCGGTGGAAGAGACCCAGTACTTC. This gives the protein CASSLAPVEETQYF.

This clonotype showed up just a few times. The chain combines TRBV6-5 with TRBJ1-2, with D possibly matching TRBD1 (5 bases). This CDR3 region has 17 residues. Trimming cost V 6 bases and J 8 bases, with 28 bases left between them. CDR1 is MNHEY, CDR2 SVGAGI, per germline. Written as DNA, the CDR3 is TGTGCCAGCAGGGACCTTGGGGTGGAGGGGATGGGGCGCGGCTACACCTTC. It is translated as CASRDLGVEGMGRGYTF.

The sample holds many counts of this clonotype. The chain couples TRBV7-2 to TRBJ2-2; 9 nucleotides align to TRBD1. Unmatched junction bases numbered 12, after V lost 5 bases and J lost 8 bases. The germline V gene encodes CDR1 SGHTA and CDR2 FQGNSA. There are 16 residues in the CDR3. CDR3 in amino acids: CASSRDRVTSWGELFF. The CDR3 DNA reads as TGTGCCAGCAGCAGGGACAGGGTTACTAGCTGGGGGGAGCTGTTTTTT.

In this sample, this clonotype turned up a few times. This rearrangement joins TRBV25-1 to TRBJ2-7, with 13 bases lining up with TRBD2. Trimming cost V 8 bases and J 10 bases; bases outside gene matches: 11. Germline CDR1 is MGHDK and CDR2 is SYGVNS. CDR3 size: 14 residues. This CDR3 is CASGHPGTSGIQYF. The CDR3 coding sequence is TGTGCCAGCGGACATCCCGGGACTAGCGGGATTCAGTACTTC.

This clonotype was detected many times. This sequence joins TRBV7-2 and TRBJ1-1, with D perhaps TRBD1 (5 bases). V was pared by 4 bases and J by 1 base, with 16 bases between. CDR1 SGHTA and CDR2 FQGNSA come from the germline V gene. The CDR3 runs 16 residues. DNA of the CDR3: TGTGCCAGCAGCTCACGGGGGGGTGCAGGGAACACTGAAGCTTTCTTT. Translated, it gives CASSSRGGAGNTEAFF.

This clonotype has ten or more counts. This chain joins TRBV7-2 and TRBJ2-1; 9 nucleotides agree with TRBD2. The CDR3 spans 15 residues. V gave up 2 bases and J gave up 8 bases; unmatched junction bases: 7. Germline CDR1 SGHTA, CDR2 FQGNSA. CDR3 DNA: TGTGCCAGCAGCTTAAGTAGCGGGAGTTACGATGAGCAGTTCTTC. It specifies CASSLSSGSYDEQFF.

V gene TRBV4-1 combines with J gene TRBJ2-1; 7 bases line up with TRBD1. The germline V gene has CDR1 MGHRA and CDR2 YSYEKL. This CDR3 spans 16 amino acids. V was clipped by 3 bases and J by 6 bases; unmatched bases: 11. Here the CDR3 DNA reads TGCGCCAGCAGCCAGGGGGACAGAAAGATTTTCAATGAGCAGTTCTTC. Translation: CASSQGDRKIFNEQFF.